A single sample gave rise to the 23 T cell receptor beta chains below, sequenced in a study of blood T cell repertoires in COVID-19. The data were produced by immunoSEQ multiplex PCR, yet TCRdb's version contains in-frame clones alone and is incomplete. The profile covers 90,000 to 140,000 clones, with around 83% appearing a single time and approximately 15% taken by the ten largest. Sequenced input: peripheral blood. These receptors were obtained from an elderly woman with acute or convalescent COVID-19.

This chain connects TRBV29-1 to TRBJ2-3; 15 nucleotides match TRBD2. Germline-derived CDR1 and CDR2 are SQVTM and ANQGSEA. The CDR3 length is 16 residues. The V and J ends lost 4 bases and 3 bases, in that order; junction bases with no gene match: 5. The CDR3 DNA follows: TGCAGCGTTGGTGGGACTAGCGGGAGGAGGACAGATACGCAGTATTTT. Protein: CSVGGTSGRRTDTQYF.

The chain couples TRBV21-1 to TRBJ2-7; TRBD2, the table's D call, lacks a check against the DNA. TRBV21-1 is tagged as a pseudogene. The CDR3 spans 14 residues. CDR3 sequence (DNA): TGTGCCAGCATCAAAACACGGCGGGTCAACGAGCAGTACGTC. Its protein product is CASIKTRRVNEQYV.

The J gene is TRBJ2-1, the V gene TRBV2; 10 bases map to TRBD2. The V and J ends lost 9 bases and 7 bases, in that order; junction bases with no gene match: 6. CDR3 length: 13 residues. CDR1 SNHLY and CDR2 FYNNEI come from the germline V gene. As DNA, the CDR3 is TGTGCCAGTGTTCGAGCGGGAGGGAATGAGCAGTTCTTC. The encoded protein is CASVRAGGNEQFF.

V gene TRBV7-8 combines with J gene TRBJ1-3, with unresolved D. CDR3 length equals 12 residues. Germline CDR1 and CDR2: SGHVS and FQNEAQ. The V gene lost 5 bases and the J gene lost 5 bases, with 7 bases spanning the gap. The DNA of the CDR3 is TGTGCCAGCAGCCCCGGTCGAAACACCATATATTTT. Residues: CASSPGRNTIYF.

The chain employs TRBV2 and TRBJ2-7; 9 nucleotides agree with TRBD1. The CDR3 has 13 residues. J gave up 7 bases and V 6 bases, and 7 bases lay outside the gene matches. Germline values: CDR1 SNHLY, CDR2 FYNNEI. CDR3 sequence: CASSSQGTGEQYF. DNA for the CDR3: TGTGCCAGCAGCTCGCAGGGGACAGGGGAGCAGTACTTC.

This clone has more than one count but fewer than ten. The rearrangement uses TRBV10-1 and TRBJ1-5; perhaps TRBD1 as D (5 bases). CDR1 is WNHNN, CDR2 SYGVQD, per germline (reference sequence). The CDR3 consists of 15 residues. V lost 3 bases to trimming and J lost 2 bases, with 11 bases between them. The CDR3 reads CASSDERGRNQPQHF. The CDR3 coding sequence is TGCGCCAGCAGTGATGAAAGGGGTCGCAATCAGCCCCAGCATTTT.

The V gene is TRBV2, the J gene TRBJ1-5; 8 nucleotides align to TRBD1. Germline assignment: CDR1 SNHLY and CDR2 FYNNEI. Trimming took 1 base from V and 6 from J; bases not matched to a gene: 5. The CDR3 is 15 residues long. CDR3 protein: CASSEGQGTGQPQHF. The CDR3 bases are TGTGCCAGCAGTGAAGGACAGGGGACTGGTCAGCCCCAGCATTTT.

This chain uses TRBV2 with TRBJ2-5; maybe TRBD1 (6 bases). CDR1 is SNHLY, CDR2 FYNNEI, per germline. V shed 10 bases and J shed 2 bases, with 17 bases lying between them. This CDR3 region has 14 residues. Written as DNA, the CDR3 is TGTGCCATCCACTCCTACAGGGCTCAAGAGACCCAGTACTTC. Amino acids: CAIHSYRAQETQYF.

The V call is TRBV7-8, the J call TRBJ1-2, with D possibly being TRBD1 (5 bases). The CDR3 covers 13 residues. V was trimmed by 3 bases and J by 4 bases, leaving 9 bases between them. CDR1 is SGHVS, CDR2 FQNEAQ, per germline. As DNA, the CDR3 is TGTGCCAGCAGCTTTAGTGGGGCCTATGGCTACACCTTC. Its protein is CASSFSGAYGYTF. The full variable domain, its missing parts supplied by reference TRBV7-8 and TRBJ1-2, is GAGVSQSPRYKVAKRGQDVALRCDPISGHVSLFWYQQALGQGPEFLTYFQNEAQLDKSGLPSDRFFAERPEGSVSTLKIQRTQQEDSAVYLCASSFSGAYGYTFGSGTRLTVV.

The CDR3 protein is CASSYGQGGETQYF. CDR3 sequence (DNA): TGCGCCAGCAGCTACGGACAGGGGGGAGAGACCCAGTACTTC. The chain links TRBV5-1 to TRBJ2-5; 10 positions agree with TRBD1. The CDR3 sequence is 14 residues long. V shed 3 bases and J 4 bases; nucleotides not matched to a gene: 3. Per the germline V gene, CDR1 is SGHRS and CDR2 is YFSETQ.

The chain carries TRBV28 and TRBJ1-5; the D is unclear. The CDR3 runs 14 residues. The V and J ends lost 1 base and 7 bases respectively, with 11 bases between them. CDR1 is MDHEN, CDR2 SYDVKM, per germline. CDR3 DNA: TGTGCCAGCAGTTTATTCGGGGAAGAACAGCCCCAGCATTTT. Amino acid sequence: CASSLFGEEQPQHF.

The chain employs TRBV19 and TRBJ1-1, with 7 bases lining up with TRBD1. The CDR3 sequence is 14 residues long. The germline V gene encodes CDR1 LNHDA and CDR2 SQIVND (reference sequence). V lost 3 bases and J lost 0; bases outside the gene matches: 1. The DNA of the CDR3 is TGTGCCAGTAGTATTACAGGGGTGAACACTGAAGCTTTCTTT. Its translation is CASSITGVNTEAFF.

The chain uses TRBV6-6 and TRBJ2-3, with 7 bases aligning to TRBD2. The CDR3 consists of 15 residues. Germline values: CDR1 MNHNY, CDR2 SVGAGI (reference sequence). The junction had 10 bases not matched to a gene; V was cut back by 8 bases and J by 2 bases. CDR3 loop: CASGSAGVLTDTQYF. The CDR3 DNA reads TGTGCCAGCGGGTCTGCGGGAGTACTCACAGATACGCAGTATTTT.

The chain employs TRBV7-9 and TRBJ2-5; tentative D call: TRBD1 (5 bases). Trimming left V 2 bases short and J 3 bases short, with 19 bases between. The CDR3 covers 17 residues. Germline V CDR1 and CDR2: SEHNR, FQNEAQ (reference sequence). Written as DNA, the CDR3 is TGTGCCAGCAGCTTATCCGGCAGGGCTAAGGGAAAAGAGACCCAGTACTTC. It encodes CASSLSGRAKGKETQYF.

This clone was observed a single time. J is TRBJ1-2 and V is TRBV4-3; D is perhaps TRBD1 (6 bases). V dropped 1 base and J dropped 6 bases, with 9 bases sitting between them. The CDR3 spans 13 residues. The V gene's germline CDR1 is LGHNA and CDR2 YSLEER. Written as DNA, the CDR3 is TGCGCCAGCAGCCAAGTGTCAGGGGATGGCTACACCTTC. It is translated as CASSQVSGDGYTF.

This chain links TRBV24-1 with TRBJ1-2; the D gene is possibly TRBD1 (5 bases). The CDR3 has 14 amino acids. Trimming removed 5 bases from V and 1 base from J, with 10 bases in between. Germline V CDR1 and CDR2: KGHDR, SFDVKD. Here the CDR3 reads CATSALDSNYGYTF. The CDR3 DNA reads TGTGCCACCAGTGCCCTTGACAGTAACTATGGCTACACCTTC.

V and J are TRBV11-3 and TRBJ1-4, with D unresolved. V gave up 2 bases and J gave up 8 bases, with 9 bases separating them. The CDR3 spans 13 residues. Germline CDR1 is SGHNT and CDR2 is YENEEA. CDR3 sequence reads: CASSLSRKEKLFF. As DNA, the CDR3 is TGTGCCAGCAGCTTATCCAGGAAAGAAAAACTGTTTTTT. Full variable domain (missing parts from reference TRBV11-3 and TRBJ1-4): EAGVVQSPRYKIIEKKQPVAFWCNPISGHNTLYWYLQNLGQGPELLIRYENEEAVDDSQLPKDRFSAERLKGVDSTLKIQPAELGDSAVYLCASSLSRKEKLFFGSGTQLSVL.

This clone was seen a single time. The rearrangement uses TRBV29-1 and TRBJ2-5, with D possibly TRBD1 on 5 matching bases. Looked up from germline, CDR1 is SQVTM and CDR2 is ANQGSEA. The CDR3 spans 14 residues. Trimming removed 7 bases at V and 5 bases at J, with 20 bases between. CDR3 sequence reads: CSAQTLGAPETQYF. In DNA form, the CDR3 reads TGCAGCGCCCAGACTTTAGGGGCCCCGGAGACCCAGTACTTC.

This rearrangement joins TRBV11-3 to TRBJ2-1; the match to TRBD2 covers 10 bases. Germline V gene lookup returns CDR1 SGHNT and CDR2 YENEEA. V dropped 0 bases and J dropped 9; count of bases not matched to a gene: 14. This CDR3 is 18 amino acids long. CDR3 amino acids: CASSLDTFSSSGSPEQFF. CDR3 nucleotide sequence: TGTGCCAGCAGCTTAGATACATTTAGCTCTAGCGGGAGTCCTGAGCAGTTCTTC.

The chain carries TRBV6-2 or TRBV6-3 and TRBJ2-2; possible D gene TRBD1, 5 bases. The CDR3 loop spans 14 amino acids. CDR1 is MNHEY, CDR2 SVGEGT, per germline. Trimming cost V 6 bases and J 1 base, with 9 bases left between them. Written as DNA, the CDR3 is TGTGCCAGCAGCCTCAGGGTGAACACCGGGGAGCTGTTTTTT. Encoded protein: CASSLRVNTGELFF.

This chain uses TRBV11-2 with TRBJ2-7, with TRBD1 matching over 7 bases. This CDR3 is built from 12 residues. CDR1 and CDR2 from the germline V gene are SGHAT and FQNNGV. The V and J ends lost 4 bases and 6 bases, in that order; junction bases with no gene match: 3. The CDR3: CASSSTGLEQYF. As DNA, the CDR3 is TGTGCCAGCAGCTCGACAGGGCTCGAGCAGTACTTC. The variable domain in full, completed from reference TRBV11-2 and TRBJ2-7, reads EAGVAQSPRYKIIEKRQSVAFWCNPISGHATLYWYQQILGQGPKLLIQFQNNGVVDDSQLPKDRFSAERLKGVDSTLKIQPAKLEDSAVYLCASSSTGLEQYFGPGTRLTVT.

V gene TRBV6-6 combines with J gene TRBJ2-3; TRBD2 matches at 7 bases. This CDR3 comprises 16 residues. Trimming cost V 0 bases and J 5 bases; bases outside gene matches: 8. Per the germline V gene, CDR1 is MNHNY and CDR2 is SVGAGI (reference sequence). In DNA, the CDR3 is TGTGCCAGCAGTTACTCAGCGGGACTAAGAAGAGATACGCAGTATTTT. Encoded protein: CASSYSAGLRRDTQYF.

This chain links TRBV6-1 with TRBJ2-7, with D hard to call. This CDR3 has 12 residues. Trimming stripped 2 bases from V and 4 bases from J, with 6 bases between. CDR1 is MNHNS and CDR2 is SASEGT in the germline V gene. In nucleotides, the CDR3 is TGTGCCAGCAGTGAAATGCGGTACGAGCAGTACTTC. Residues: CASSEMRYEQYF.